Included here is one TCR beta chain sequence, with context. The sample belongs to a study of blood T cell repertoires in COVID-19. Background on the study: Spain, Italy and the United States supplied samples that represented acute and convalescent COVID-19. Sample material is recorded as cDNA or gDNA derived from T cells, B-cell-depleted T cells, or PBMCs.

V shed 0 bases and J shed 10 bases, with 7 bases lying between them. This CDR3 contains 13 residues. Germline lookup yields CDR1 MGHDK and CDR2 SYGVNS. In the source study's methods: How many nucleated cells were present was estimated from reference gene primer amplification. Sequenced by immunoSEQ multiplex PCR; TCRdb stores in-frame clones only, minus some. V and J calls and clone size follow that table, whereas D and trimming were derived from the DNA. The data contain about 100,000 clones, 65% to 85% of them singletons. The J gene is TRBJ1-6, the V gene TRBV25-1; D is undetermined. The sequence was collected from a man in his sixties with acute or convalescent COVID-19. Sequenced: peripheral blood. The CDR3 DNA reads as TGTGCCAGCAGTGAATACGCGGGGTCACCCCTCCACTTT. Translated: CASSEYAGSPLHF.